The clone carrying this T cell receptor beta chain was found many times. What it binds is not known. This sample stems from a study of T-cell reconstitution after alpha-beta-depleted transplantation in children. Study-wide results and caveats: One year post-transplant, T-cell counts and diversity were largely derived from T cells produced anew. After transplant, at about two months, alpha-beta T cells were reportedly derived from several hundred expanded graft clones. Some patients owed their high day-60 TCRbeta diversity to surviving recipient T cells and thymic progenitors.

Germline V gives CDR1 SGDLS, CDR2 YYNGEE. V gave up 1 base and J gave up 0 bases, with 8 bases separating them. CDR3 length: 15 amino acids. The authors prepared the TCRbeta library with unique molecular identifiers. TCRdb reanalysed the PCR reads using MiXCR and keeps one entry per CDR3 protein. The sample shows approximately 520,000 distinct CDR3 sequences, around 10% of them seen only once. This specimen was PBMCs, mostly from graft donor cells, taken 180 days after TCRalphabeta/CD19-depleted stem cell transplant. This sequence originates from a female patient aged 2-9 years who had a stem cell transplant for aplastic anemia, so the T cells may come from the graft donor. The chain uses TRBV9 and TRBJ2-1; the D is unclear. The CDR3 sequence: CASSVIPSSYNEQFF. The CDR3 region has the DNA TGTGCCAGCAGCGTAATACCGAGCTCCTACAATGAGCAGTTCTTC.